In this sample, the clone carrying this T cell receptor beta chain turned up many times. Antigen: not known. RNA transcripts yielded amplified TCR beta CDR3 regions. The primer set for the first-round RT-PCR of the TCR CDR3 was HTBI. Using its own MiXCR run on the multiplex PCR reads, TCRdb lists one record per CDR3 protein. Found here are about 510,000 distinct CDR3 sequences, approximately 48% of them singletons; the top ten hold about two fifths. Diagnosing involved the use of clinical symptoms, serum thyroxine and TRAb, thyroid ultrasound and orbital computed tomography. Germline V CDR1 and CDR2: SEHNR, FQNEAQ (reference sequence). Losses at the gene ends were 4 bases for V and 5 bases for J; bases not matched to a gene: 14. CDR3 length: 17 amino acids. The source of the sample is a study of T cells in Graves' hyperthyroidism and ophthalmopathy. Points from the study as a whole: Blood also held most thyroid clonotypes expanded beyond 0.001.

This chain joins TRBV7-9 and TRBJ2-5; TRBD2 matches at 9 bases. The TCR sequence derives from an adult woman with Graves' disease, either hyperthyroidism or ophthalmopathy (not recorded which). The sequenced sample was peripheral blood or thyroid tissue (not recorded which). This CDR3 is CASSSEYGLAIWETQYF. The CDR3 coding sequence is TGTGCCAGCAGCTCTGAATACGGACTAGCGATATGGGAGACCCAGTACTTC.